These 17 T cell receptor beta chains share one sample of origin, sequenced in a study of CD8 T cells in ankylosing spondylitis (dated by TCRdb to 2016 to 2017). Library prep was done by 5' RACE. These reads were obtained on an Illumina HiSeq 2500. TCRdb handled the public reads itself, with Q25 trimming in fastp and clone calling in MiXCR, and kept productive beta chains. CDR3 protein sequences are deduplicated, and each keeps its most common genes and DNA. The sample table records about 360,000 distinct CDR3 sequences; 20% to 25% of these occur just once. Under 15% of the sample goes to the ten largest clones. Source material: blood, either unsorted or a sorted T cell fraction (not recorded which). The receptors were gathered from a male donor with ankylosing spondylitis or in good health (not recorded which).

The chain links TRBV9 to TRBJ2-1; no firm D call. The CDR3 consists of 13 residues. The germline V gene encodes CDR1 SGDLS and CDR2 YYNGEE. Between the trimmed V and J ends, which lost 4 bases and 6 bases, there was a span of 11 bases. CDR3 nucleotide sequence: TGTGCCAGCAGCCCCAGGACGGCCAATGAGCAGTTCTTC. Translation gives CASSPRTANEQFF.

The rearrangement uses TRBV6-6 and TRBJ1-2; unclear D gene. Germline lookup yields CDR1 MNHNY and CDR2 SVGAGI (reference sequence). The CDR3 consists of 13 residues. Trimming pared 5 bases from V and 2 bases from J, leaving 9 bases between. CDR3 protein: CASSPVKNYGYTF. CDR3 nucleotides: TGTGCCAGCAGTCCAGTCAAGAACTATGGCTACACCTTC.

The V and J genes are TRBV7-9 and TRBJ2-5; TRBD2 might be the D (5 bases). The CDR3 totals 13 residues. The germline V gene encodes CDR1 SEHNR and CDR2 FQNEAQ (reference sequence). V shed 5 bases and J shed 0 bases, with 7 bases lying between them. DNA of the CDR3: TGTGCCAGCAGCGGGCGGGACCAAGAGACCCAGTACTTC. Translating it yields CASSGRDQETQYF.

The chain recombines TRBV7-9 with TRBJ2-5; weak D call: TRBD2 (5 bases). CDR1 and CDR2 (germline): SEHNR, FQNEAQ (reference sequence). The CDR3 totals 10 residues. Trimming shortened V by 8 bases and J by 5 bases, and 6 bases separated the two germline ends. Here the CDR3 reads CASGGETQYF. DNA of the CDR3: TGTGCCAGCGGCGGGGAGACCCAGTACTTC. Supplemented by reference TRBV7-9 and TRBJ2-5, the full variable domain reads DTGVSQNPRHKITKRGQNVTFRCDPISEHNRLYWYRQTLGQGPEFLTYFQNEAQLEKSRLLSDRFSAERPKGSFSTLEIQRTEQGDSAMYLCASGGETQYFGPGTRLLVL.

V usage is TRBV7-9 and J usage is TRBJ2-7; a possible D gene is TRBD2 (6 bases). Looked up from germline, CDR1 is SEHNR and CDR2 is FQNEAQ (reference sequence). V was pared by 7 bases and J by 7 bases, with 17 bases between. This CDR3 spans 13 amino acids. The CDR3 sequence is CASTMRGDGEQYF. CDR3 sequence (DNA): TGTGCCAGCACCATGCGGGGTGATGGTGAGCAGTACTTC.

V gene TRBV9 combines with J gene TRBJ2-7; D is unclear. Germline CDR1 is SGDLS and CDR2 is YYNGEE. The V end was cut by 4 bases, the J end by 2 bases, with 13 bases between. CDR3 length: 14 amino acids. This CDR3 reads CASSPRLGAYEQYF. The CDR3 coding sequence is TGTGCCAGCAGCCCCCGGCTGGGTGCCTACGAGCAGTACTTC. Filled out from reference TRBV9 and TRBJ2-7, the complete variable domain reads DSGVTQTPKHLITATGQRVTLRCSPRSGDLSVYWYQQSLDQGLQFLIQYYNGEERAKGNILERFSAQQFPDLHSELNLSSLELGDSALYFCASSPRLGAYEQYFGPGTRLTVT.

The sample holds a few counts of this clonotype. The chain couples TRBV3-1 to TRBJ1-2; D is possibly TRBD1 (5 bases). CDR1 is LGHDT and CDR2 is YNNKEL in the germline V gene (reference sequence). This CDR3 spans 16 amino acids. V was clipped by 2 bases and J by 6 bases, with 19 bases between them. CDR3 residues: CASSQQGRPVRHGYTF. CDR3 bases: TGTGCCAGCAGCCAACAGGGCCGACCGGTCCGTCATGGCTACACCTTC.

This clonotype was seen at least ten times. The J gene is TRBJ2-2, the V gene TRBV12-3 or TRBV12-4; D not resolved. The V and J ends lost 5 bases and 6 bases respectively, with 13 bases between them. The CDR3 totals 14 residues. For the CDR3, the DNA is TGTGCCAGCAGTCCCCCCTCTAATGCCGGGGAGCTGTTTTTT. Its protein is CASSPPSNAGELFF.

The chain joins TRBV5-1 to TRBJ1-1; 11 bases are shared with TRBD1. The CDR3 length is 14 residues. Germline CDR1 is SGHRS and CDR2 is YFSETQ. V was clipped by 4 bases and J by 5 bases; unmatched bases: 4. The CDR3 DNA sequence: TGCGCCAGCAGCCAAGGACAGGGGGCTACTGAAGCTTTCTTT. It specifies CASSQGQGATEAFF.

The rearrangement uses TRBV4-1 and TRBJ2-5, with 9 bases fitting TRBD2. The germline V gene encodes CDR1 MGHRA and CDR2 YSYEKL. J gave up 2 bases and V 0 bases, and 7 bases lay outside the gene matches. The CDR3 totals 17 residues. The CDR3 coding sequence is TGCGCCAGCAGCCAAGATGAGACTAGCGGAGCACAAGAGACCCAGTACTTC. It encodes CASSQDETSGAQETQYF.

This clonotype was counted a few times. The chain uses TRBV20-1 and TRBJ2-3; no reliable D call. V gave up 1 base and J gave up 1 base, with 18 bases separating them. The CDR3 covers 17 residues. Germline V gene data show CDR1 as DFQATT and CDR2 as SNEGSKA (reference sequence). Written as DNA, the CDR3 is TGCAGTGCTAGAGGCCTCCAACTTCGTGGCGGCACAGATACGCAGTATTTT. Its translation: CSARGLQLRGGTDTQYF.

This clonotype was detected a few times. The genes are TRBV10-2 and TRBJ1-2, with D uncertain. Germline V gene sequence: CDR1 WSHSY, CDR2 SAAADI. The CDR3 loop spans 14 amino acids. The V end lost 0 bases, the J end lost 3 bases, and 8 bases lay between the germline ends. The CDR3 sequence is CASSESGRYYGYTF. CDR3 in DNA: TGCGCCAGCAGTGAGTCGGGCCGGTACTATGGCTACACCTTC.

The chain couples TRBV3-1 to TRBJ2-1; the D is unclear. V lost 2 bases and J lost 4, with 6 bases in between. Per germline, CDR1 LGHDT and CDR2 YNNKEL (reference sequence). This CDR3 contains 13 residues. DNA of the CDR3: TGTGCCAGCAGCCAAATCCTATACAATGAGCAGTTCTTC. It is translated as CASSQILYNEQFF.

V is TRBV7-9 and J is TRBJ1-1; D ambiguous. CDR3 length: 14 residues. V was pared by 5 bases and J by 1 base, with 11 bases between. Germline V gene lookup returns CDR1 SEHNR and CDR2 FQNEAQ (reference sequence). The CDR3 bases are TGTGCCAGCAGCCTACACGAAAAGAACACTGAAGCTTTCTTT. The encoded protein is CASSLHEKNTEAFF.

This clonotype came up once. This chain links TRBV7-2 with TRBJ2-1, with 13 bases aligning to TRBD2. V was pared by 9 bases and J by 5 bases, with 10 bases of the junction left unmatched. In germline, CDR1 is SGHTA, CDR2 FQGNSA. The CDR3 covers 16 residues. The CDR3 DNA reads as TGTGCCAGATCCTCCGGGACTAGCGGGGTGAACAATGAGCAGTTCTTC. Amino acids: CARSSGTSGVNNEQFF.

This clonotype has a handful of counts. The rearrangement uses TRBV29-1 and TRBJ2-2, with D uncertain. This CDR3 contains 12 residues. V shed 5 bases and J shed 4 bases, with 8 bases lying between them. Per germline, CDR1 SQVTM and CDR2 ANQGSEA. The CDR3 bases are TGCAGCGTTTTGTATTTCACCGGGGAGCTGTTTTTT. It is translated as CSVLYFTGELFF.

This clonotype showed up just a few times. This chain links TRBV5-5 with TRBJ2-5; the D gene is possibly TRBD1 (6 bases). This CDR3 has 15 amino acids. Germline V CDR1 and CDR2: SGHKS, YYEKEE (reference sequence). Trimming took off 3 bases at V and 3 bases at J, with 15 bases between the two ends. The CDR3 DNA reads as TGTGCCAGCAGCTCCCAGGGGCGAGCGGAAGAGACCCAGTACTTC. Its protein product is CASSSQGRAEETQYF.